The 20 T cell receptor beta chains below all came from one sample that was sequenced in a study of a mutant IDH1 vaccine in newly diagnosed glioma. Time point described: week 5, during vaccination. Topical imiquimod accompanied each vaccine dose, which consisted of 300 ug of mutant IDH1 20-mer peptide. Their antigen targets remain unknown. TCRdb keeps only in-frame clones here, not all; method: immunoSEQ multiplex PCR. The table shows approximately 60,000 clones, with just under 90% occurring only once. The material sequenced was PBMCs, taken from a glioma patient whose treatment included an IDH1 peptide vaccine. The receptors here all came from a woman in her thirties or forties with glioma.

This chain joins TRBV6-6 and TRBJ1-1; TRBD1 matches 8 bases. V trimming: 5 bases; J trimming: 3 bases; junction bases outside the gene matches: 8. Germline V lookup: CDR1 MNHNY, CDR2 SVGAGI (reference sequence). This CDR3 is built from 15 residues. The CDR3 DNA reads as TGTGCCAGCAGTAAAGGACAGGGTTGGGACACTGAAGCTTTCTTT. It specifies CASSKGQGWDTEAFF.

In this sample, this clone turned up once. The J gene is TRBJ1-2, the V gene TRBV6-5, with unresolved D. The germline V and J ends were trimmed by 2 bases and 0 bases, with 7 bases remaining between them. From germline, CDR1 is MNHEY and CDR2 SVGAGI. CDR3 size: 14 residues. The CDR3 DNA sequence: TGTGCCAGCAGTTACCATGGAGCTAACTATGGCTACACCTTC. Translation gives CASSYHGANYGYTF.

The table lists this clone with a count of one. V gene TRBV5-1 combines with J gene TRBJ2-6, with D hard to call. Trimming removed 4 bases from V and 1 base from J, with 9 bases in between. Per germline, CDR1 SGHRS and CDR2 YFSETQ. The length of the CDR3 is 15 residues. CDR3 loop: CASSATGSGANVLTF. CDR3 nucleotide sequence: TGCGCCAGCAGCGCCACGGGTTCTGGGGCCAACGTCCTGACTTTC.

The chain couples TRBV19 to TRBJ2-2, with D unclear. The V end lost 6 bases, the J end lost 2 bases, and 13 bases lay between the germline ends. Germline CDR1 is LNHDA and CDR2 is SQIVND (reference sequence). This CDR3 is built from 15 residues. The CDR3 DNA sequence: TGTGCCAGTAGCCTACTTACATACAACACCGGGGAGCTGTTTTTT. It yields the protein CASSLLTYNTGELFF.

This chain uses TRBV9 with TRBJ1-4; 8 bases agree with TRBD1. The CDR3 has 18 amino acids. J gave up 2 bases and V 0 bases, and 9 bases lay outside the gene matches. The V gene's germline CDR1 is SGDLS and CDR2 YYNGEE. The CDR3 nucleotides read TGTGCCAGCAGCGTAGGGGACAGGATACGTCGCACTAATGAAAAACTGTTTTTT. Translated: CASSVGDRIRRTNEKLFF.

The chain employs TRBV5-6 and TRBJ2-7; D gene ambiguous. Germline V gene lookup returns CDR1 SGHDT and CDR2 YYEEEE. The CDR3 totals 17 residues. The germline V and J ends were trimmed by 4 bases and 2 bases, with 22 bases remaining between them. The CDR3 sequence: CASSVQAGTLFAYEQYF. CDR3 nucleotide sequence: TGTGCCAGCAGCGTCCAAGCCGGCACTTTATTTGCCTACGAGCAGTACTTC. Full variable domain (rest looked up from reference TRBV5-6 and TRBJ2-7): DAGVTQSPTHLIKTRGQQVTLRCSPKSGHDTVSWYQQALGQGPQFIFQYYEEEERQRGNFPDRFSGHQFPNYSSELNVNALLLGDSALYLCASSVQAGTLFAYEQYFGPGTRLTVT.

This clone was seen a single time. This chain connects TRBV6-5 to TRBJ1-1, with D possibly TRBD1 on 5 matching bases. Per germline, CDR1 MNHEY and CDR2 SVGAGI. The CDR3 is made up of 14 amino acids. Trimming stripped 8 bases from V and 0 bases from J, with 13 bases between. The DNA for the CDR3 is TGTGCCAGCTATGGGGAGGGGATGAACACTGAAGCTTTCTTT. Its translation: CASYGEGMNTEAFF.

The sample holds one count of this clone. The V and J genes are TRBV4-3 and TRBJ2-7, with 11 bases fitting TRBD2. The V and J ends lost 6 bases and 4 bases, in that order; junction bases with no gene match: 2. The germline gives CDR1 LGHNA, CDR2 YSLEER. The CDR3 contains 13 residues. The CDR3 DNA is TGCGCCAGCAGTCGACTAGCGGGGTACGAGCAGTACTTC. Protein product: CASSRLAGYEQYF.

V and J are TRBV2 and TRBJ2-7; maybe TRBD2 (6 bases). Trimming shortened V by 7 bases and J by 0 bases, and 13 bases separated the two germline ends. This CDR3 region has 14 residues. CDR1 is SNHLY, CDR2 FYNNEI, per germline. This CDR3 reads CASTMGGSSYEQYF. The CDR3 DNA follows: TGTGCCAGCACCATGGGGGGAAGCTCCTACGAGCAGTACTTC.

With regard to this clone: The junction differs from germline at one of its ends, possibly a read error. The rearrangement links TRBV7-2 to TRBJ1-1; D is unresolved. Germline V CDR1 and CDR2: SGHTA, FQGNSA. The CDR3 loop spans 15 amino acids. The CDR3 DNA follows: TGTGCCAGCAGCGGAAAAAAGACGGCGAACACTGAAGCTTTTTTT. Its translation: CASSGKKTANTEAFF.

The chain couples TRBV19 to TRBJ2-7; perhaps TRBD2 as D (6 bases). Trimming stripped 9 bases from V and 3 bases from J, with 21 bases between. Looked up from germline, CDR1 is LNHDA and CDR2 is SQIVND (reference sequence). The CDR3 is 15 residues long. DNA of the CDR3: TGTGCCAGGATGTGGGGTGTGGGGGGATTCTACGAGCAGTACTTC. It specifies CARMWGVGGFYEQYF.

The V call is TRBV15, the J call TRBJ1-3, with D unresolved. The CDR3 has 17 amino acids. The V end lost 3 bases, the J end lost 3 bases, and 18 bases lay between the germline ends. CDR1 and CDR2 (germline): LNHNV, YYDKDF (reference sequence). CDR3 nucleotide sequence: TGTGCCACCAGCAGGTCCGCAACGGTAACGCTTGGAAACACCATATATTTT. Its protein product is CATSRSATVTLGNTIYF. The whole variable domain, filled in from reference TRBV15 and TRBJ1-3, reads DAMVIQNPRYQVTQFGKPVTLSCSQTLNHNVMYWYQQKSSQAPKLLFHYYDKDFNNEADTPDNFQSRRPNTSFCFLDIRSPGLGDTAMYLCATSRSATVTLGNTIYFGEGSWLTVV.

V and J are TRBV9 and TRBJ1-1; 8 positions agree with TRBD1. The germline gives CDR1 SGDLS, CDR2 YYNGEE. Trimming took 4 bases from V and 12 from J; bases not matched to a gene: 8. There are 12 residues in the CDR3. The CDR3 DNA reads TGTGCCAGCAGCCTCGGACAGGGAACAACTTTCTTT. Residues: CASSLGQGTTFF. Full variable domain (remainder filled in from reference TRBV9 and TRBJ1-1): DSGVTQTPKHLITATGQRVTLRCSPRSGDLSVYWYQQSLDQGLQFLIQYYNGEERAKGNILERFSAQQFPDLHSELNLSSLELGDSALYFCASSLGQGTTFFGQGTRLTVV.

For the CDR3, the DNA is TGTGCCAGCAGTTATACAGGGGGATATGAGAACAATGAGCAGTTCTTC. This sequence encodes CASSYTGGYENNEQFF. The chain uses TRBV6-5 and TRBJ2-1; 8 nucleotides line up with TRBD1. V shed 3 bases, J shed 5 bases, and the junction held 9 bases outside the gene matches. CDR1 MNHEY and CDR2 SVGAGI come from the germline V gene. The CDR3 loop spans 16 amino acids.

The CDR3 sequence is CASSYSAVGGAEAFF. The CDR3 DNA sequence: TGTGCCAGCAGTTACTCTGCGGTAGGAGGGGCTGAAGCTTTCTTT. The chain uses TRBV6-6 and TRBJ1-1, with D tentatively TRBD1 (5 bases). The CDR3 sequence is 15 residues long. The V end was cut by 0 bases, the J end by 6 bases, with 14 bases between. The germline V gene has CDR1 MNHNY and CDR2 SVGAGI (reference sequence).

This chain uses TRBV14 with TRBJ1-1; D is ambiguous. Trimming removed 3 bases at V and 3 bases at J, with 17 bases between. The germline V gene has CDR1 SGHDN and CDR2 FVKESK. The CDR3 runs 16 residues. As DNA, the CDR3 is TGTGCCAGCAGCCATAGACACTCCCGGGAGGACACTGAAGCTTTCTTT. Its protein product is CASSHRHSREDTEAFF.

The V gene is TRBV2, the J gene TRBJ2-1; TRBD1 agrees at 10 bases. Trimming at V came to 7 bases and at J to 6 bases, leaving 9 bases not matched to a gene. Germline lookup yields CDR1 SNHLY and CDR2 FYNNEI. The CDR3 runs 15 residues. The chain's CDR3 is CASNVGTGDFNEQFF. CDR3 sequence (DNA): TGTGCCAGCAACGTGGGGACAGGGGATTTCAATGAGCAGTTCTTC.

CDR3 sequence: CASSFGQVPEAFF. DNA of the CDR3: TGCGCCAGCAGCTTCGGACAGGTGCCTGAAGCTTTCTTT. J is TRBJ1-1 and V is TRBV5-1, with 7 bases fitting TRBD1. Germline CDR1 reads SGHRS; CDR2 reads YFSETQ. The CDR3 totals 13 residues. The V gene end was trimmed by 2 bases and the J gene end by 6 bases; junction bases not matched to a gene: 4.

The rearrangement uses TRBV7-9 and TRBJ2-2, with no clear D. Deletions cut 2 bases from V and 8 bases from J, with 9 bases between. Germline assignment: CDR1 SEHNR and CDR2 FQNEAQ (reference sequence). The CDR3 is made up of 13 amino acids. CDR3 nucleotide sequence: TGTGCCAGCAGCTTAAGGTCTAGTGGGGAGCTGTTTTTT. It encodes CASSLRSSGELFF.

The CDR3 spells CASSLGVGGNTIYF. The CDR3 region has the DNA TGTGCCAGCAGCCTCGGGGTTGGTGGAAACACCATATATTTT. The chain joins TRBV7-2 to TRBJ1-3; D remains unclear. The CDR3 has 14 residues. Per germline, CDR1 SGHTA and CDR2 FQGNSA. V lost 5 bases, J lost 3 bases, and 11 bases lay in between. Variable domain in full (rest from reference TRBV7-2 and TRBJ1-3): GAGVSQSPSNKVTEKGKDVELRCDPISGHTALYWYRQSLGQGLEFLIYFQGNSAPDKSGLPSDRFSAERTGGSVSTLTIQRTQQEDSAVYLCASSLGVGGNTIYFGEGSWLTVV.